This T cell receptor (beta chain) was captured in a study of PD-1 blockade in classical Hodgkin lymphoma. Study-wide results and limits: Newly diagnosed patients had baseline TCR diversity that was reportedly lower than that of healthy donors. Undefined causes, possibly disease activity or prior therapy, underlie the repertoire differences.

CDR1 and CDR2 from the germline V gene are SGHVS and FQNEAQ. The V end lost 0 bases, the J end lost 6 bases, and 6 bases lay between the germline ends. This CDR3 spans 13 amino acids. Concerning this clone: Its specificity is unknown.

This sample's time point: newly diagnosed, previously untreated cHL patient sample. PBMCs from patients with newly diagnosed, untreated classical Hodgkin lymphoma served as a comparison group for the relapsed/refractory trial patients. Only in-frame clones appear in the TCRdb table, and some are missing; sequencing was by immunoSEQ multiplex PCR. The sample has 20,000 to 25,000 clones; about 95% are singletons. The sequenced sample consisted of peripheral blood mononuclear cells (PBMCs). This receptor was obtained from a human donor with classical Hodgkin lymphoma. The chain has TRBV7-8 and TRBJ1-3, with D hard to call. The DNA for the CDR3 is TGTGCCAGCAGCTTAGCCGGGCTAAACACCATATATTTT. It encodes CASSLAGLNTIYF.